The 3 T cell receptor beta chains presented below share a single source sample, sequenced in a study of blood T cell repertoires in COVID-19. Data came from immunoSEQ multiplex PCR; TCRdb stores just in-frame clones and leaves some out. The table has about 80,000 clones, about 73% seen once. The source material was peripheral blood. These receptors all come from a man aged 60 to 75 with COVID-19, enrolled during active disease.

The rearrangement uses TRBV7-9 and TRBJ1-1; maybe TRBD1 (5 bases). Per the germline V gene, CDR1 is SEHNR and CDR2 is FQNEAQ (reference sequence). Trimming pared 0 bases from V and 7 bases from J, leaving 12 bases between. This CDR3 is 14 amino acids long. CDR3 amino acids: CASSLAGEGHEAFF. CDR3 sequence (DNA): TGTGCCAGCAGCTTAGCGGGGGAGGGTCATGAAGCTTTCTTT.

This clone was observed a few times. This chain joins TRBV23-1 and TRBJ2-5; TRBD2 might be the D (6 bases). TRBV23-1 is an open reading frame whose function is uncertain. CDR3 size: 16 residues. Trimming removed 3 bases at V and 6 bases at J, with 20 bases between. The CDR3 DNA is TGCGCCAGCAGTCAGCTTTCCGGGGGTAGAGTGAAGACCCAGTACTTC. Amino acid sequence: CASSQLSGGRVKTQYF.

This clone was seen only a few times. The chain couples TRBV2 to TRBJ1-4, with no clear D. V lost 8 bases and J lost 10, with 17 bases in between. This CDR3 has 13 residues. The germline CDR1 and CDR2 sequences are SNHLY and FYNNEI. CDR3 amino acids: CASRARSAGKLFF. The CDR3 DNA reads TGTGCCAGCCGAGCCCGGTCCGCCGGAAAACTGTTTTTT. The variable domain in full, completed from reference TRBV2 and TRBJ1-4, reads EPEVTQTPSHQVTQMGQEVILRCVPISNHLYFYWYRQILGQKVEFLVSFYNNEISEKSEIFDDQFSVERPDGSNFTLKIRSTKLEDSAMYFCASRARSAGKLFFGSGTQLSVL.